This T cell receptor (beta chain) was retrieved from a study of cytomegalovirus exposure and HLA in healthy donors. Whole-study results and caveats: Cytomegalovirus-associated status was assigned to 150 or so TCR beta chains. Most TCR sequences were rare, but some public TCRs occurred in many donors. TCR clusters originating in the first cohort tended to co-occur in the roughly 110 validation repertoires, according to a later analysis. Researchers reported that a few CMV-associated chains were confirmed in vitro as CMV antigen-specific.

The germline V gene has CDR1 GTSNPN and CDR2 SVGIG (reference sequence). The trim removed 0 bases at V and 1 base at J, leaving 4 bases unmatched. The CDR3 loop spans 18 amino acids. On this clone itself: The antigen is unknown.

Repertoires were generated with immunoSEQ multiplex PCR, while TCRdb's copy carries only in-frame clones and drops some. Of some 48,000 clones in the sample, over 75% were seen once. The chain employs TRBV30 and TRBJ2-2, with 14 nucleotides matching TRBD2. The sequenced sample was PBMCs. The clonotype comes from a woman in her thirties in good health and CMV-seronegative. CDR3 loop: CAWSVTGLAGGNTGELFF. CDR3 bases: TGTGCCTGGAGTGTAACCGGACTAGCGGGAGGGAACACCGGGGAGCTGTTTTTT. Drawing the rest from reference TRBV30 and TRBJ2-2, the complete variable domain is SQTIHQWPATLVQPVGSPLSLECTVEGTSNPNLYWYRQAAGRGLQLLFYSVGIGQISSEVPQNLSASRPQDRQFILSSKKLLLSDSGFYLCAWSVTGLAGGNTGELFFGEGSRLTVL.